The entry below gives a single T cell receptor (beta chain) sequence along with its context. Its specific antigen is unknown. The input lacks base qualities; no much larger clone sits a single base away. Library preparation used the immunoSEQ multiplex PCR assay. For the multiplex PCR, a mixture combining 60 forward primers for TCR Vbeta segments and 13 reverse primers for TCR Jbeta segments was used. A multiplex PCR assay on genomic DNA amplified the CDR3 region of rearranged TCR beta genes. The Illumina HiSeq System was used to sequence the amplified TCR beta libraries as 87-base-pair reads. The original methods were these. Across the roughly 700 repertoires, a later analysis counted approximately 83 million unique TCR beta chains, some 11 million of which were shared by at least two donors. Raw reads were error-corrected and collapsed into unique sequences by a nearest-neighbor algorithm in which closely related sequences were merged to remove PCR and sequencing errors. CDR3 sequences were aligned to IMGT reference sequences to assign V, D and J gene segments. For a sequence to be retained, a match of at least six nucleotides was required to both a V gene segment and a J gene segment. A rearrangement counted as productive if the CDR3 had no stop codons and remained in frame with V and J, and every other rearrangement counted as non-productive. Following IMGT convention, CDR3 was defined as the stretch from the second conserved V-encoded cysteine to the conserved J-encoded phenylalanine. In an earlier analysis of around 540 of the donors, sequences lacking an unambiguous match to a single V gene segment were excluded. An earlier analysis of some 610 of the donors called V segments functional above 56.7% productive rearrangements and segregating when the between-donor standard deviation exceeded 5%. A statistical classification framework was built for diagnosing cytomegalovirus status from the catalog of TCR beta chain sequences. In a later analysis, TCR nucleotide sequences were compared against IMGT/GENE-DB human TR gene sequences so that V and J genes could be assigned. Using the TCRdist pipeline, a later analysis assigned CDR3 sequences along with most-parsimonious VDJ recombination scenarios. In a later analysis, every TCR beta chain was defined by the combination of its CDR3 amino acid sequence and its V-gene family, and reads without a unique V-gene family were dropped. In a later analysis, approximately 640 highly shared, low-generation-probability nucleotide sequences were removed to address suspected cross-contamination and a sequencing artifact. In a later analysis, a clonal expansion index was calculated for each public chain from normalized within-repertoire ranks of inferred template counts. In a later analysis, generation probabilities were computed with a VDJ recombination model fitted to out-of-frame rearrangements, and the resulting probabilities were checked against IGoR. A later analysis scored TCR-TCR, TCR-HLA and TCR-CMV co-occurrence with hypergeometric tests, applying a repertoire-size bias correction to TCR pairs. False discovery rates were estimated in a later analysis by permuting HLA or CMV assignments 20 times. In a later analysis, co-occurring TCRs were grouped using DBSCAN, and TCRdist sequence similarity was added for clustering within HLA-allele-positive subsets. For co-occurrence clustering, repertoires with fewer than 30,000 or more than 120,000 public chains were excluded, along with about five repertoires with anomalous nucleotide sharing. The table comes from immuneACCESS by way of TCRdb, which keeps in-frame sequences with V and J called. Part of the clones is missing from these tables; in studies checked, under half for an unresolved V gene and the rest for unknown reasons. V and J calls and clone size are copied from that table; D and trimming were computed from the DNA. The sample table lists under 140,000 clones, 80% of them with a count of one. The ten largest clones take up roughly 2.9% of the sample.

The cohort comprised approximately 700 healthy bone marrow donors. At the time of sampling, every cohort member was nominally healthy, though immune exposures that went unrecorded were likely present. The donor was CMV seropositive and belonged to the group of 270 or so seropositive cohort members. Each donor provided a peripheral blood sample, and peripheral blood mononuclear cells were used for TCR beta sequencing. Genomic DNA extraction from the blood cell samples was performed with the Qiagen DNeasy Blood Extraction Kit. CDR1 SEHNR and CDR2 FQNEAQ are derived from the germline V gene (reference sequence). The cysteine opens and the phenylalanine closes a CDR3 of 15 amino acids. Of all the DNA, just the CDR3 is kept, 45 bases in frame from base 1. V trim: 3 bases; J trim: 5 bases; unmatched bases: 9. This sample stems from a study of cytomegalovirus exposure and HLA in healthy donors (dated by TCRdb to 2016 to 2017). Some background on the complete study: An earlier analysis of 587 of the donors reported 250 to 300 Gb of sequence data and roughly 100 million unique TCR beta sequences from 190 million or so T cells. A later analysis re-analyzed previously published TCR beta repertoires from roughly 600 donors and added high-resolution HLA genotyping to study TCR occurrence patterns. Among around 400 genotyped donors of the cohort, an average of 235,054 unique TCR beta nucleotide sequences were sequenced per donor, 15% to 20% of them non-productive. The number of typed donors differed by locus: roughly 620-640 for A, B, C, DRB1 and DQB1; some 500 for DQA1; around 580 for DPA1; and some 430 for DPB1. An early release that covered about 600 HLA-typed donors contained around 300 gigabases of sequencing data and roughly 84 million unique TCR sequences. The study used immunosequencing to profile the T cell repertoires of several hundred subjects and linked those repertoires to cytomegalovirus serostatus. Because of strong linkage in the cohort, five DR-DQ haplotypes were treated as single units for association and clustering. Genome-wide SNP genotypes for about 60% of the 666 donors were used in a later genetic analysis, which treated that subset as a discovery cohort. An earlier analysis of approximately 500 of the donors applied high-throughput TCR beta sequencing to assess whether each TCR beta V gene segment acted as functional or pseudogenic. A separate validation cohort of roughly 130 different subjects was used in addition to the approximately 670-subject first cohort. Of the 398 genotyped donors, 75% to 85% were placed in the genetic ancestry cluster associated with self-reported Caucasian donors. Donor age, sex, ethnicity and CMV serostatus were collected together with the repertoire data. High-throughput TCR immunosequencing, statistical association of individual TCRs with disease status, and machine learning were combined to predict cytomegalovirus infection status. Every discovery cohort repertoire had been produced on one sequencing platform. In the later analysis, no new phenotypic data were used to find candidate immune exposures; instead, reliance was placed on TCR beta sequences and their occurrence across donors. HLA typing included class I and class II loci at four-digit resolution. The study aimed to test whether cataloging public T cell receptors could reveal signatures of past pathogen exposure. Here is what the overall study found, with its caveats: Because some donors lacked HLA typing at each locus, the association tests relied only on the typed subset. A later genetic analysis reported fewer N-insertions in productive TCRs among donors in an Asian-associated ancestry cluster than the roughly 700-donor mean. A cluster of highly shared sequence variants was judged likely to represent a technical artifact of the sequencing pipeline. The study listed 164 TCR beta chains as associated with cytomegalovirus. V-gene and J-gene trimming of TCR beta chains was associated with a missense DCLRE1C variant in a later genetic analysis, and the association was replicated in an independent cohort. The earlier analysis of 587 of the donors excluded 15 to 20 rarely observed V segments, including chromosome 9 orphons, because counts were too low. Assigning TCR associations to individual alleles was difficult when HLA alleles, especially DR and DQ, strongly co-occurred. A later analysis found that most CMV-associated TCR beta chains appeared HLA-restricted, with HLA associations seemingly driven largely by CMV exposure. Immune exposure information for the cohort was limited to CMV serostatus. Correlated functional status among segregating V segments might be attributable to linkage disequilibrium, but an unknown experimental factor could not be ruled out. The classifier was reported to diagnose cytomegalovirus status with high specificity and sensitivity in both the original cohort and the validation cohort. In vitro tests confirmed that a few of the cytomegalovirus-associated TCR beta chains recognize cytomegalovirus antigens. In a later analysis, TCR association rates were found to vary across HLA loci, with the most associated TCRs seen for DRB1 alleles and the fewest for HLA-C alleles. A further reported finding was that TCR beta sequences accurately predicted the HLA-A and HLA-B alleles for most subjects in the first cohort. An earlier analysis of approximately 570 of the donors showed that most TCR beta V segments appeared in productive rearrangements either about 90% or about 30% of the time, which broadly matched IMGT annotations. At a false discovery rate of 0.05, a later analysis linked around 17,000 TCR beta sequences to specific HLA alleles. In a later analysis, several top co-occurrence clusters were reported to appear linked to parvovirus B19, influenza, CMV and Epstein-Barr virus. The authors suggested that the approach could potentially be extended to other disease states and immunological phenotypes. While some public TCRs were present in many individuals, most TCR sequences turned up only very rarely across donors. In a later analysis, HLA-associated TCR beta chains were found to be more clonally expanded and to have lower generation probabilities than equally common non-associated chains. Some IMGT-functional V segments, including TRBV6-2 and TRBV6-3, could not be told apart with the 87-base-pair reads, so those segments were excluded. The cohort was sequenced for TCR beta chains only, and without alpha or paired-chain data the features that could be detected were limited. Sequencing depth was assumed to be roughly uniform across donors in the presence/absence analyses, though that assumption may not hold.

The rearrangement joined TRBV7-9 to TRBJ2-7; 8 middle bases align to TRBD2. The sample taken for sequencing was PBMCs. This sequence originates from a woman in her sixties or seventies in good health and CMV-seropositive. The nucleotides read TGTGCCAGCAGCTTCTTGAGCGGGAGTGGTCACGAGCAGTACTTC. Its product reads: CASSFLSGSGHEQYF.